This T cell receptor beta chain was retrieved from a study of Graves' ophthalmopathy and Graves' hyperthyroidism. CDR3 length: 15 residues. CDR1 and CDR2 from the germline V gene are SQVTM and ANQGSEA. V lost 0 bases and J 8 bases, leaving 16 bases between the germline ends. In its sample, this clonotype was seen many times. Its antigen is undetermined. Points from the study as a whole: Ophthalmopathy progression was predicted by the model at about 69% sensitivity and 72% to 75% specificity.

For repertoire sequencing, the TCR beta CDR3 regions were amplified from RNA transcripts. An opening RT-PCR round employed HTBI primers and preceded a second-round multiplex PCR. TCRdb fed the multiplex PCR reads into MiXCR, producing one record per CDR3 protein. The sample shows a few hundred thousand distinct CDR3 sequences, around a sixth of them seen only once. Sequencing input: peripheral blood. The origin of this receptor is an adult man with Graves' ophthalmopathy. The genes are TRBV29-1 and TRBJ2-2; D uncertain. Here the CDR3 DNA reads TGCAGCGTTGAAGATCGTTTCCCCCGGAGAGGGGAGCTGTTTTTT. Its protein is CSVEDRFPRRGELFF.